The sequence of this T cell receptor beta chain was determined in a study of shared clonotypes between healthy human individuals. Study-wide results and limits: Few donors limited the genetic and exposure-history diversity represented. Relative to memory subsets, naive subsets generally showed larger estimated richness. Some naive CD4 clonotypes, about 5%, turned up in common across a few donors.

Only CD45RO-negative cells positively selected for CCR7 counted as naive CD8 cells, so terminally differentiated effector memory CD45RA+ cells were excluded. Sequencing used immunoSEQ multiplex PCR; TCRdb keeps in-frame clones, though not all of them. The sample has approximately 2,200,000 clones, under 95% seen once. This clone has just one count. Its target is unknown. V lost 1 base, J lost 5 bases, and 20 bases lay in between. Germline CDR1 is SGHAT and CDR2 is FQDESV (reference sequence). The CDR3 extends over 17 amino acids. The chain uses TRBV11-1 and TRBJ1-2; D is uncertain. This sequence originates from a man between 18 and 35 years old in good health. Some clones in this sample may be carry-over from other donors' samples. The sequencing sample was made of naive CD8+ T cells from PBMCs. The CDR3 spells CASSLGPARTVLYGYTF. In nucleotides, the CDR3 is TGTGCCAGCAGCTTAGGGCCGGCTAGGACCGTCCTATATGGCTACACCTTC.